This T cell receptor (beta chain) appears in the sequencing data of a study of cytomegalovirus exposure and HLA in healthy donors. Note on this clone: The target antigen is unknown.

There are 15 residues in the CDR3. Germline V gene sequence: CDR1 LNHDA, CDR2 SQIVND (reference sequence). V was shortened by 1 base and J by 2 bases, with 12 bases between the two germline ends. Overall study findings and caveats: There was a cluster of highly shared sequence variants that was likely a sequencing artifact.

Primers: 60 Vbeta forward and 13 Jbeta reverse. Measured with immunoSEQ multiplex PCR; TCRdb has only the in-frame clones, and not every one. This sample has more than 65,000 clones; 60% to 75% occur once, and the top ten carry around 10%. The sequenced sample consisted of PBMCs. This rearrangement joins TRBV19 to TRBJ2-7, with D maybe TRBD2 (7 bases). The TCR comes from a woman aged 55-70 years in good health and CMV-seropositive. CDR3 DNA sequence: TGTGCCAGTAGTATAGTAGTCGGGGGGCCCTACGAGCAGTACTTC. Protein: CASSIVVGGPYEQYF.